This T cell receptor beta chain was identified during a study of spatial heterogeneity in lung cancer. Study as a whole: Detection of beta-chain sequences consistently exceeded that of alpha-chain sequences.

The CDR3 sequence is 14 residues long. The J segment lost 3 bases and the V segment lost 5 bases, leaving 4 bases of the junction unmatched. TCRdb re-called the 5' RACE reads through MiXCR, storing one row per CDR3 protein. The sample lists fewer than 40,000 distinct CDR3 sequences; roughly 7.4% were seen once. This clonotype was seen repeatedly, ten times or more. Time point meaning: sample taken at primary tumor resection. Samples were donated by 72 untreated early-stage non-small cell lung cancer patients. From tumor, nontumor lung or frozen PBMC, whole RNA was taken unsorted for sequencing. This TCR was recovered from a male donor with early-stage non-small cell lung cancer. The chain recombines TRBV12-3 or TRBV12-4 with TRBJ2-7, with 10 bases that match TRBD2. This specimen was PBMCs, taken at surgery. The DNA for the CDR3 is TGTGCCAGCAGTGATAGCGGGGGGTTCTACGAGCAGTACTTC. It translates to CASSDSGGFYEQYF.